This T cell receptor (beta chain) was sequenced for a study of T cell responses to AZD1222 COVID-19 vaccine. The CDR3 runs to 12 residues. Trimming shortened V by 6 bases and J by 1 base, and 7 bases separated the two germline ends. This clone was recorded once. Antigen unknown. TCRdb's copy holds only in-frame clones and misses some; the assay was immunoSEQ multiplex PCR. The data contain around 94,000 clones, around 90% of them singletons. The study, taken as a whole, reports: Repertoire collection took place solely once the T cell response had peaked. Increased Spike-specific TCR breadth and depth were observed after two AZD1222 doses. Clonal diversity was possibly underestimated, and the donors were mostly white British, with more females.

The chain combines TRBV12-3 or TRBV12-4 with TRBJ2-7; no clear D. Sequenced here: peripheral blood, sampled on day 0 of AZD1222 vaccination. The receptor's source is an adult in good health. CDR3 protein: CASRGRSYEQYF. The CDR3 DNA reads as TGTGCCAGCAGAGGCAGATCCTACGAGCAGTACTTC.